This T cell receptor (beta chain) is from a study of T-cell memory formation after mild COVID-19. This clonotype was detected only a few times. This CDR3 spans 16 amino acids. From germline, CDR1 is LGHNA and CDR2 YNFKEQ. J gave up 4 bases and V 0 bases, and 3 bases lay outside the gene matches. TCRdb re-analysed the 5' RACE reads in MiXCR, keeping a single row per CDR3 protein. The sample contains around 430,000 distinct CDR3 sequences, roughly 15% of which appear only once. V gene TRBV4-2 combines with J gene TRBJ2-3; 11 bases are a match to TRBD1. The sample was PBMCs or a T cell subset sorted from them (not recorded which). The receptor comes from a man younger than 30 who had mild COVID-19 (a few samples of this study predate the infection). Cell type and time point are not known. The CDR3 nucleotides are TGTGCCAGCAGCCAAGAGGGACAGGGGGGTGCAGATACGCAGTATTTT. It specifies CASSQEGQGGADTQYF.